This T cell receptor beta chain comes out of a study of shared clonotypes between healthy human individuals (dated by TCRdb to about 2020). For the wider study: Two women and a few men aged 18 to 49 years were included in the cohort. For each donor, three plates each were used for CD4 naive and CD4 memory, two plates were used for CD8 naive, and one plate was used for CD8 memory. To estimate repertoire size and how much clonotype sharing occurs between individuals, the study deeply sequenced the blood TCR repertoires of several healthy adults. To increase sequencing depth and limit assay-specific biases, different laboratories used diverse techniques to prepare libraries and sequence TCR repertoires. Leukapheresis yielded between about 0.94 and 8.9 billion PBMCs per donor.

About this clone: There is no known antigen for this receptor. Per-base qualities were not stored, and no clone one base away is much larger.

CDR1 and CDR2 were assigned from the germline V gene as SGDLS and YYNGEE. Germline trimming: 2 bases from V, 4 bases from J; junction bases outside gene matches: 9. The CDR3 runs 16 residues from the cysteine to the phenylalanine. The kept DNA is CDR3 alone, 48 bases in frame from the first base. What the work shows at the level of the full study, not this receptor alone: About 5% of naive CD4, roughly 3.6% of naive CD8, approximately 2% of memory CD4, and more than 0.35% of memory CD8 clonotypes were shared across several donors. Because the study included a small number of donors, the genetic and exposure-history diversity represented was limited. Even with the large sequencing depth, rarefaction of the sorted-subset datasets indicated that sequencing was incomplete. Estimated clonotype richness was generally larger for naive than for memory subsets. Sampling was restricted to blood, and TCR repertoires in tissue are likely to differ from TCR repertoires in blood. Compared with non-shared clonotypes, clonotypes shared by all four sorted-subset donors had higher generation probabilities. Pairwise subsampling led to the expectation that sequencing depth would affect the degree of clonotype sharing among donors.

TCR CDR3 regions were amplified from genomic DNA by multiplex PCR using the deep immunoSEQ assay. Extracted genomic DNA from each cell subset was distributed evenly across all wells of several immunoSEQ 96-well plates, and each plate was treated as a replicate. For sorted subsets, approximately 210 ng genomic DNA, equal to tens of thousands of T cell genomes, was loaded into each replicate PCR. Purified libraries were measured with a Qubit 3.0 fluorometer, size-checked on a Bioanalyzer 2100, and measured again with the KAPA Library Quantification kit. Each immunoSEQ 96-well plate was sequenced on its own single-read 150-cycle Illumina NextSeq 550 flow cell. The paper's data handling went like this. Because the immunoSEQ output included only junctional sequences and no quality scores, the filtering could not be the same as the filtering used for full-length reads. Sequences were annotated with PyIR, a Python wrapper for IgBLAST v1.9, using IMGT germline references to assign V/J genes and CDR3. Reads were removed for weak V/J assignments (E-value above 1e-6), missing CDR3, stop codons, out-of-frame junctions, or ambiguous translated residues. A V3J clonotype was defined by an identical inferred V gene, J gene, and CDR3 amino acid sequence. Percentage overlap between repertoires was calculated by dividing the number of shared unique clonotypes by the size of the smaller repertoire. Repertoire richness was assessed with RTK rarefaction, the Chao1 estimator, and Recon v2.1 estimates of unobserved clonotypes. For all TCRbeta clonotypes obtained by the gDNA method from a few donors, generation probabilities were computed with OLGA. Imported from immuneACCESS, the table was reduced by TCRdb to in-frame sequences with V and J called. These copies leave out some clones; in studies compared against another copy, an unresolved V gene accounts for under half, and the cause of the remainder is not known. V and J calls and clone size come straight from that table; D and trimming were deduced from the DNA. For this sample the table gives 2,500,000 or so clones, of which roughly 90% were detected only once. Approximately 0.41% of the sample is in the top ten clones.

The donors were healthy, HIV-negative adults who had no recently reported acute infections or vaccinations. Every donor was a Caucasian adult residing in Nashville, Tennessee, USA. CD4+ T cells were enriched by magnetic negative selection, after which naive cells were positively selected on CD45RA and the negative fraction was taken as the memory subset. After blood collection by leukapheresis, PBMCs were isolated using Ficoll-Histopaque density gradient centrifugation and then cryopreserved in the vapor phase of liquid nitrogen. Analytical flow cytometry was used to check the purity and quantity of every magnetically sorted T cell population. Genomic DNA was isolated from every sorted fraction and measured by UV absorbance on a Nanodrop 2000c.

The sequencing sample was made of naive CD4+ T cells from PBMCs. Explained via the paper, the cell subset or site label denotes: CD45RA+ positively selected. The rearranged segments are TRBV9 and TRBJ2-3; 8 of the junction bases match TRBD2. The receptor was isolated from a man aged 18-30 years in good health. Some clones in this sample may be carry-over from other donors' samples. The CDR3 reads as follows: CASSVTSAQGPDTQYF. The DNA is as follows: TGTGCCAGCAGCGTGACTAGCGCCCAGGGCCCAGATACGCAGTATTTT. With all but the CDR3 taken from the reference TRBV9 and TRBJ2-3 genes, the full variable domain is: DSGVTQTPKHLITATGQRVTLRCSPRSGDLSVYWYQQSLDQGLQFLIQYYNGEERAKGNILERFSAQQFPDLHSELNLSSLELGDSALYFCASSVTSAQGPDTQYFGPGTRLTVL.